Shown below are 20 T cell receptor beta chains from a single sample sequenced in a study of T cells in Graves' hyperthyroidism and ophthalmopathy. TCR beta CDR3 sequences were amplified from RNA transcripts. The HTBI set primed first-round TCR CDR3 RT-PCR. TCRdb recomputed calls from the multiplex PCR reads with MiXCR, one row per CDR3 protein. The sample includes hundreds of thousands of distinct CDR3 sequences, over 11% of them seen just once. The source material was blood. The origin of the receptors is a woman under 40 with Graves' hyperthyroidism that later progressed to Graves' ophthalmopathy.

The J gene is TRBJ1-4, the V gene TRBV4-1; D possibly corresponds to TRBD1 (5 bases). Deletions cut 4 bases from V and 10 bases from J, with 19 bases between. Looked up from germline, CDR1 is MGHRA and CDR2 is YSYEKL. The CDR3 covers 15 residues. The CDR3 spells CASSPPRGGVGKLFF. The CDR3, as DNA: TGCGCCAGCAGCCCCCCGAGGGGCGGCGTAGGAAAACTGTTTTTT.

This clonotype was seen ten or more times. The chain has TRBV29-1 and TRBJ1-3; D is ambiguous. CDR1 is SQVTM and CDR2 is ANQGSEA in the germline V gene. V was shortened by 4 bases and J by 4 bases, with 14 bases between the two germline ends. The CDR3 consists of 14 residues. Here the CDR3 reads CSVGQTGFGNTIYF. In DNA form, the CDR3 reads TGCAGCGTTGGCCAGACGGGATTCGGAAACACCATATATTTT.

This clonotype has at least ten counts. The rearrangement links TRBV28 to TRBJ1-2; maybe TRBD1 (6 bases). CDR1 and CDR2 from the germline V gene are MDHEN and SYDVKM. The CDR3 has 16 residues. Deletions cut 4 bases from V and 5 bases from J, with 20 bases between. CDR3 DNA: TGTGCCAGCAGTTATGGGGATATGGGGGGCTTGTATGGCTACACCTTC. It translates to CASSYGDMGGLYGYTF.

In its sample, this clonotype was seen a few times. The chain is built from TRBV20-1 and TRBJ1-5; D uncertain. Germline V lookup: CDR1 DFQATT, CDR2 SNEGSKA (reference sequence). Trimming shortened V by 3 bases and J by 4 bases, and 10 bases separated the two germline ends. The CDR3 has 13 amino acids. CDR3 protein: CSAREELNQPQHF. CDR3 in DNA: TGCAGTGCTAGGGAGGAGTTGAATCAGCCCCAGCATTTT.

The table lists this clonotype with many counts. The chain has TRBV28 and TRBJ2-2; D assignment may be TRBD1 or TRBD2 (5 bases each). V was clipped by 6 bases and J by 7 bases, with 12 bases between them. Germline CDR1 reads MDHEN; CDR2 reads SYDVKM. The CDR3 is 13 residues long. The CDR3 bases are TGTGCCAGCAGATGGGGGTCAGTCGGGGAGCTGTTTTTT. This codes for CASRWGSVGELFF.

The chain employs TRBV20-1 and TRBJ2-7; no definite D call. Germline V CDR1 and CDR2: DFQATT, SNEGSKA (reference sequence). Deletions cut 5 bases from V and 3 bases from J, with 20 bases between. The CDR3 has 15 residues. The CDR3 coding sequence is TGCAGTGCTGGACGGGTGGTACCAGCCTACTACGAGCAGTACTTC. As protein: CSAGRVVPAYYEQYF.

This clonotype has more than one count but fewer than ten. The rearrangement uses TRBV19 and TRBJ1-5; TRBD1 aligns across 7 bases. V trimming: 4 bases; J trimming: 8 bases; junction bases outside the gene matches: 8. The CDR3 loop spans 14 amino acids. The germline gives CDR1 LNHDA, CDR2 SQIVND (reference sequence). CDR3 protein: CASSTTGVWEPQHF. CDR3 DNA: TGTGCCAGTAGTACCACAGGGGTCTGGGAGCCCCAGCATTTT.

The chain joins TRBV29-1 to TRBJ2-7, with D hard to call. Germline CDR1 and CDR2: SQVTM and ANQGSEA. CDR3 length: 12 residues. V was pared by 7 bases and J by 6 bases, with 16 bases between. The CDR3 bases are TGCAGCGCTGTGAAGGGCTTCGCCGAGCAGTACTTC. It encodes CSAVKGFAEQYF.

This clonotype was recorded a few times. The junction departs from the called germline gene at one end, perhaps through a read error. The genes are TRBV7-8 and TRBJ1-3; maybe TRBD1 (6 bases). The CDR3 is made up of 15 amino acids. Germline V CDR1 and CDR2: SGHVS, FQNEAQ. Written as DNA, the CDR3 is TGTGCCAGCAACTTAGCGGCAGGGGAGTTAAACACCATATATTTT. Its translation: CASNLAAGELNTIYF.

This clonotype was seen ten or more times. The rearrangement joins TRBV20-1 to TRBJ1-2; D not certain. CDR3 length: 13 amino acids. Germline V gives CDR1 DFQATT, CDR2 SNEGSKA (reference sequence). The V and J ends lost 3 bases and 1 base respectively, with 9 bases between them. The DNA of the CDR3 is TGCAGTGCTAGTTATATGCTTAACTATGGCTACACCTTC. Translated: CSASYMLNYGYTF.

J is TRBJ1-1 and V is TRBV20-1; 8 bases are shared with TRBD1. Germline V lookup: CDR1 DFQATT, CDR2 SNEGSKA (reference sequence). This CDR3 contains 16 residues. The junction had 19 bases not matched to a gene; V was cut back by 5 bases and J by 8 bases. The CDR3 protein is CSAFHIGQGRSSEAFF. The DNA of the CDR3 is TGCAGTGCTTTTCACATAGGACAGGGAAGGAGTAGCGAAGCTTTCTTT.

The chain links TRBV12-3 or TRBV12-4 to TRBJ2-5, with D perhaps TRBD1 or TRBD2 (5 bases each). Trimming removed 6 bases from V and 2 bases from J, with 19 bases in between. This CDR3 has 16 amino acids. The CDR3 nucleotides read TGTGCCAGCAGCCCGGGGACGAACTCTTTGCAAGAGACCCAGTACTTC. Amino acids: CASSPGTNSLQETQYF.

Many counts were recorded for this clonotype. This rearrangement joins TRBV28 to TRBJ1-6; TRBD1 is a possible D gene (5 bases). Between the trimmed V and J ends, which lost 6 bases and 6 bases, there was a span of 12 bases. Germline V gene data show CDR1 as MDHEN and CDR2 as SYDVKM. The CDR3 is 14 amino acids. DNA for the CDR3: TGTGCCAGCAGGCGGGACGGGAGTAATTCACCCCTCCACTTT. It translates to CASRRDGSNSPLHF.

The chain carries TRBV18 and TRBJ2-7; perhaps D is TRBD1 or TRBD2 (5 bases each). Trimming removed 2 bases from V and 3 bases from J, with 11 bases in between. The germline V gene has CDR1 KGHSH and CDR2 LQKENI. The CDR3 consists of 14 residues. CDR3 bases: TGTGCCAGCTCACCAACGGGACCGGACTACGAGCAGTACTTC. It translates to CASSPTGPDYEQYF.

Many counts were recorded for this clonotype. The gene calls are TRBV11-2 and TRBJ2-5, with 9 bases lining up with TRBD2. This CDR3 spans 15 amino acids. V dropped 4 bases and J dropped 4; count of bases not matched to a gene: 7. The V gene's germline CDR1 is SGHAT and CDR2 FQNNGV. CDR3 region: CASSSESSGRETQYF. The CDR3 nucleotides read TGTGCCAGCAGCTCAGAGAGTAGCGGGAGAGAGACCCAGTACTTC.

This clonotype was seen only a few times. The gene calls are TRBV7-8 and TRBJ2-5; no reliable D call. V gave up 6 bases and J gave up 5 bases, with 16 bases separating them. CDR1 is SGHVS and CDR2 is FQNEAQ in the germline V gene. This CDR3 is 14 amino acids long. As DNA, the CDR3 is TGTGCCAGCAGTGACACCGGGCCGGTGGAGACCCAGTACTTC. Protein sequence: CASSDTGPVETQYF.

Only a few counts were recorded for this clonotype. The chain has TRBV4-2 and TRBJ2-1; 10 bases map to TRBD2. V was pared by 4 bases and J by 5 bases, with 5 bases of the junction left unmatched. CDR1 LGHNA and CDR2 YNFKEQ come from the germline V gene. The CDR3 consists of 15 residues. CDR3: CASSRVAGGNNEQFF. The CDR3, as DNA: TGTGCCAGCAGCCGAGTAGCGGGAGGTAACAATGAGCAGTTCTTC.

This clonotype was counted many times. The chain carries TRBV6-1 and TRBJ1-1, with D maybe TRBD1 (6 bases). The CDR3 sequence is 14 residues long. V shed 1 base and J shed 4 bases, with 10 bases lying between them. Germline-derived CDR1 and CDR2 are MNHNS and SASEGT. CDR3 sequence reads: CASSEVGQTTEAFF. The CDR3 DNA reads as TGTGCCAGCAGTGAAGTAGGACAGACCACTGAAGCTTTCTTT.

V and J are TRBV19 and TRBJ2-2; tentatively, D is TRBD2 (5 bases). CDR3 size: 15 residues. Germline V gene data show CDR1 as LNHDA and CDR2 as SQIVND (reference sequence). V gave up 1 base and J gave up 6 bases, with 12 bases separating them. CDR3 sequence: CASSIGGVRAGELFF. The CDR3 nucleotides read TGTGCCAGTAGTATAGGCGGCGTGAGGGCCGGGGAGCTGTTTTTT.

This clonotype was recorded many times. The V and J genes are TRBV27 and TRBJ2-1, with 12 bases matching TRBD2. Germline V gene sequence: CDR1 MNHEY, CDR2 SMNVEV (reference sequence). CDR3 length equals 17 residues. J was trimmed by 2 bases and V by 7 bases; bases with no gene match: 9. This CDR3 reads CASIGSSGRGTYNEQFF. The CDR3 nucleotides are TGTGCCAGCATTGGTTCTAGCGGGAGGGGAACCTACAATGAGCAGTTCTTC.